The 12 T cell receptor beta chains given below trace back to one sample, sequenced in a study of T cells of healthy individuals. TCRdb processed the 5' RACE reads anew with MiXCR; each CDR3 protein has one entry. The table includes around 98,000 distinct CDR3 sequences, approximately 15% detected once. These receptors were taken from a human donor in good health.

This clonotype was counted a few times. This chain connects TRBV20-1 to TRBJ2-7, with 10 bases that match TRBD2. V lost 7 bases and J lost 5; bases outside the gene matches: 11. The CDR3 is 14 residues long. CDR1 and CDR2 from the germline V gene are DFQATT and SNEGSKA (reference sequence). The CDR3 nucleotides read TGCAGTGGCCTGGGACTAGCGTTTAGTAACGAGCAGTACTTC. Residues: CSGLGLAFSNEQYF.

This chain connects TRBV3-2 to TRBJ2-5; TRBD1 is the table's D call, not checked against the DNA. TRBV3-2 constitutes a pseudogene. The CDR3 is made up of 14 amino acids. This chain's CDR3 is CASSQEGEGETQYF. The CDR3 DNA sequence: TGTGCCAGCAGCCAAGAGGGAGAGGGGGAGACCCAGTACTTC.

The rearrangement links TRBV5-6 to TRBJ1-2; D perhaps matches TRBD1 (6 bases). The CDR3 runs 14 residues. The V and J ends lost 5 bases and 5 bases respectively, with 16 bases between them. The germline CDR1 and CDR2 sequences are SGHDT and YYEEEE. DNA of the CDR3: TGTGCCAGCAGGATTTCCGGGACATTGTATGGCTACACCTTC. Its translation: CASRISGTLYGYTF.

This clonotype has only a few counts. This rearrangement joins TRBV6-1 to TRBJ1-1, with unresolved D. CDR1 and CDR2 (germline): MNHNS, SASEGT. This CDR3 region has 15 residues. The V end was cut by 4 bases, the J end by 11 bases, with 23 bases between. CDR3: CASSARTGTEKSAFF. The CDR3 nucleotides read TGTGCCAGCAGTGCACGGACGGGAACTGAAAAAAGTGCTTTCTTT.

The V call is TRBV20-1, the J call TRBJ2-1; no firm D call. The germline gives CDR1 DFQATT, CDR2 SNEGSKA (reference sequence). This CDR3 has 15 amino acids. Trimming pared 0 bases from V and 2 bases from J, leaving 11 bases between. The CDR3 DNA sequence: TGCAGTGCTAGAGATCCCCGCCGAACCTACAATGAGCAGTTCTTC. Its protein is CSARDPRRTYNEQFF.

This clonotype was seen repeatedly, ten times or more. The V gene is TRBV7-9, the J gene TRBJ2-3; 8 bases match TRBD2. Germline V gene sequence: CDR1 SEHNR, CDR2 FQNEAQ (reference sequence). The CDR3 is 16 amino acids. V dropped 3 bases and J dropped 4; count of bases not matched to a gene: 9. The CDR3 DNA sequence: TGTGCCAGCAGCTTCGGGGGAGCGGGGGAGGCAGATACGCAGTATTTT. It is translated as CASSFGGAGEADTQYF. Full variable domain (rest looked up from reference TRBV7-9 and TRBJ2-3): DTGVSQNPRHKITKRGQNVTFRCDPISEHNRLYWYRQTLGQGPEFLTYFQNEAQLEKSRLLSDRFSAERPKGSFSTLEIQRTEQGDSAMYLCASSFGGAGEADTQYFGPGTRLTVL.

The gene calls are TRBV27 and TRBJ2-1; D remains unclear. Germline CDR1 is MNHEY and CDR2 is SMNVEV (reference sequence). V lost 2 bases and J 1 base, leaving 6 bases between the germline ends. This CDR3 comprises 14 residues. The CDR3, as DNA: TGTGCCAGCAGTTTAGAGAGGTCCTACAATGAGCAGTTCTTC. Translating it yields CASSLERSYNEQFF.

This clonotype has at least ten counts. This chain's CDR3 is CSVLPGTATDTQYF. CDR3 DNA: TGCAGTGTCCTACCCGGGACAGCGACAGATACGCAGTATTTT. The chain links TRBV20-1 to TRBJ2-3; 7 bases agree with TRBD1. Germline trimming cut 7 bases from V and 3 bases from J; bases unmatched to any gene: 10. This CDR3 has 14 amino acids. Germline V gives CDR1 DFQATT, CDR2 SNEGSKA (reference sequence).

The CDR3 here is CASSLGARGETQYF. CDR3 DNA sequence: TGCGCCAGCAGCTTAGGTGCCAGGGGGGAGACCCAGTACTTC. The rearrangement uses TRBV5-1 and TRBJ2-5; 7 positions agree with TRBD1. Germline V gene sequence: CDR1 SGHRS, CDR2 YFSETQ. The CDR3 runs 14 residues. Trimming removed 2 bases from V and 5 bases from J; junction bases left unmatched: 6.

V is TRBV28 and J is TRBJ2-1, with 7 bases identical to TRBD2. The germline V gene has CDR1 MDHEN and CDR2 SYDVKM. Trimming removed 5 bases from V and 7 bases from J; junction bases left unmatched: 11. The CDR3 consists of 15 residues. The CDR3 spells CASSPPGGSLNEQFF. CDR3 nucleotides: TGTGCCAGCAGTCCCCCCGGCGGGAGTTTGAATGAGCAGTTCTTC.

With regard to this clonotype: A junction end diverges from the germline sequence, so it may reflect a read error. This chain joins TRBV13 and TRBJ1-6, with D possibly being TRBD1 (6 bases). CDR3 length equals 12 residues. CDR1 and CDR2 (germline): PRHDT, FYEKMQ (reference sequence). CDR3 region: CASSEGPGQPSF. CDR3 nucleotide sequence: TGTGCCAGCAGCGAGGGTCCGGGACAACCCTCCTTT.

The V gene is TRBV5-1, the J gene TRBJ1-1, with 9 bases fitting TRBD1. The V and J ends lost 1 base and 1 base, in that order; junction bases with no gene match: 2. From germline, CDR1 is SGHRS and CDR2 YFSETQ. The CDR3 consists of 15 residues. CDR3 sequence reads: CASSLQGQGNTEAFF. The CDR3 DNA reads TGCGCCAGCAGCTTGCAGGGACAGGGGAACACTGAAGCTTTCTTT.